This T cell receptor (beta chain) was identified during a study of breast tumors, draining lymph nodes, adjacent tissues. Notes on the study in general: Compared with basal-like, luminal-like tumors shared significantly more repertoire with nontumor tissue. Data fit most tumor T cells coming from lymph node, expanding in tumor. Tumors had less TCR diversity than lymph nodes, more than nontumor tissue.

TCRdb used MiXCR to reprocess the multiplex PCR reads, holding one entry per CDR3 protein. Here the sample spans tens of thousands of distinct CDR3 sequences, under 25% being singletons. This clonotype was detected many times. Its specificity is unknown. The CDR3 length is 14 residues. Germline V gene data show CDR1 as MNHEY and CDR2 as SVGAGI. Trimming stripped 10 bases from V and 7 bases from J, with 22 bases between. Material: breast tumor tissue. The TCR was taken from a female donor with breast cancer. Some clones in this sample may be carry-over from other donors' samples. V is TRBV6-5 and J is TRBJ1-2; D remains unclear. CDR3 sequence: CATFKRGVRIGYTF. CDR3 nucleotide sequence: TGTGCCACGTTCAAACGGGGAGTAAGGATTGGCTACACCTTC.